The clone carrying this T cell receptor (beta chain) was recorded at least ten times. Antigen: not known. With 1 base removed from V and 0 bases from J, the gap between germline ends came to 9 bases. There are 15 residues in the CDR3. The germline V gene has CDR1 SGHVS and CDR2 FNYEAQ. Sorted libraries drew on about a million CD4+ or CD8+ T cells. This record comes from a study of neurological immune-mediated disorders. Study-wide results and limits: HTLV-1-associated myelopathy ranked highest for TCR clonal expansion and multiple sclerosis lowest, beneath healthy controls.

Synthesis of cDNA was carried out by template-switch 5'RACE. The reaction used 10-nucleotide random UMIs. TCRdb itself ran the 5' RACE reads through MiXCR, one entry per CDR3 protein. The table lists tens of thousands of distinct CDR3 sequences, under 25% of them singletons, with 30% in the top ten. The chain uses TRBV7-6 and TRBJ1-1, with a possible D match to TRBD1 (6 bases). This receptor was identified in a man over 45 with HTLV-1-associated myelopathy (HAM/TSP). Sequencing was carried out using CD4+ T cells from blood. CDR3 amino acids: CASSLDGTLNTEAFF. The CDR3 DNA reads as TGTGCCAGCAGCTTAGACGGGACATTGAACACTGAAGCTTTCTTT.